The entry below gives a single TCR beta chain sequence along with its context. The record originates from a study of blood T cells in healthy people across ages. Then a second PCR, running roughly 6 to 11 cycles, was carried out with a sample-barcoded 5' primer and a J-beta primer mix. TCRdb re-called the 5' RACE reads with MiXCR, one entry per CDR3 protein. The data show approximately 400,000 distinct CDR3 sequences, with 50% to 60% seen just once and under 60% held by the top ten. Germline V lookup: CDR1 DFQATT, CDR2 SNEGSKA (reference sequence). CDR3 size: 13 residues. This receptor was obtained from a man aged 55 to 70 in good health. The rearrangement links TRBV20-1 to TRBJ1-4; D uncertain. Sequences were obtained from blood. Here the CDR3 DNA reads TGCATCCCCCGAACAACGACTAATGAAAAACTGTTTTTT. Its protein product is CIPRTTTNEKLFF.